These T cell receptor beta chains were read from a single sample in a study of blood T cells in healthy people across ages. Using its own MiXCR run on the 5' RACE reads, TCRdb lists one record per CDR3 protein. The sample contains around 970,000 distinct CDR3 sequences, 45% to 60% of which appear only once. The sample comprised blood. The receptors were sampled from a woman aged 60-75 years in good health. The CDR3 runs from the conserved cysteine through the conserved F or W. Fields, in order: D gene, V gene, J gene, clone size, CDR3 DNA, CDR3 protein. The D gene is left open where the match is weak. Clone size is shown for a subset of rows, as once, few, many or a class of expanded clone.

d_gene: -
v_gene: TRBV12-3/TRBV12-4
j_gene: TRBJ2-1
abundance: -
CDR3nt: TGTGCCAGCAGTTTAGGAGACTACAATGAGCAGTTCTTC
CDR3aa: CASSLGDYNEQFF

d_gene: -
v_gene: TRBV10-3
j_gene: TRBJ1-2
abundance: few
CDR3nt: TGTGCCATCAGGCCCACACCACAGAATCCCTATGGCTACACCTTC
CDR3aa: CAIRPTPQNPYGYTF

d_gene: -
v_gene: TRBV20-1
j_gene: TRBJ1-4
abundance: -
CDR3nt: TGCAGTGCCCTCCCTGACGTTAATGAAAAACTGTTTTTT
CDR3aa: CSALPDVNEKLFF

d_gene: TRBD2
v_gene: TRBV4-1
j_gene: TRBJ2-7
abundance: -
CDR3nt: TGCGCCAGCAGCCATCCGGGAGGGCTGGGGGAGCAGTACTTC
CDR3aa: CASSHPGGLGEQYF

d_gene: -
v_gene: TRBV5-1
j_gene: TRBJ2-7
abundance: -
CDR3nt: TGCGCCAGCAGCATTCATGAGGGTCGGTCAGGGCGGAGTGACTACGAGCAGTACTTC
CDR3aa: CASSIHEGRSGRSDYEQYF

d_gene: -
v_gene: TRBV19
j_gene: TRBJ2-3
abundance: few
CDR3nt: TGTGCCAGTAGTACACCCGGTCACACAGATACGCAGTATTTT
CDR3aa: CASSTPGHTDTQYF

d_gene: -
v_gene: TRBV28
j_gene: TRBJ2-7
abundance: few
CDR3nt: TGTGCCAGCAGTTTGTGGGACATAGGTTCCTACGAGCAGTACTTC
CDR3aa: CASSLWDIGSYEQYF

d_gene: TRBD2
v_gene: TRBV20-1
j_gene: TRBJ2-5
abundance: few
CDR3nt: TGCAGTGCCAATCAGCGGGAGGGCCTCCAGGAGACCCAGTACTTC
CDR3aa: CSANQREGLQETQYF

d_gene: -
v_gene: TRBV7-2
j_gene: TRBJ2-6
abundance: few
CDR3nt: TGTGCCAGCAGCTTAATTTTGGCTGGGGCCAACGTCCTGACTTTC
CDR3aa: CASSLILAGANVLTF

d_gene: TRBD2
v_gene: TRBV7-2
j_gene: TRBJ2-1
abundance: few
CDR3nt: TGTGCCAGCAGCCCAAGATCTAGCGGGAGCCGTTATGATGAGCAGTTCTTC
CDR3aa: CASSPRSSGSRYDEQFF

d_gene: -
v_gene: TRBV28
j_gene: TRBJ2-3
abundance: -
CDR3nt: TGTGCCAGCAGGGGACGTCGGTTAGATACGCAGTATTTT
CDR3aa: CASRGRRLDTQYF

d_gene: -
v_gene: TRBV6-6
j_gene: TRBJ1-6
abundance: -
CDR3nt: TGTGCCAGCAGTCCCTTTAGGGACGAAGATAATTCACCCCTCCACTTT
CDR3aa: CASSPFRDEDNSPLHF

d_gene: -
v_gene: TRBV6-5
j_gene: TRBJ1-2
abundance: few
CDR3nt: TGTGCCAGCAGTTACTCTCGCGGCTATGGCTACACCTTC
CDR3aa: CASSYSRGYGYTF

d_gene: -
v_gene: TRBV20-1
j_gene: TRBJ1-5
abundance: few
CDR3nt: TGCAGTGCTAGAGATAAGGCAGGGAGGAATCAGCCCCAGCATTTT
CDR3aa: CSARDKAGRNQPQHF

d_gene: -
v_gene: TRBV15
j_gene: TRBJ1-1
abundance: -
CDR3nt: TGTGCCACCAGCAGAGATGTTGGGGGGAACACTGAAGCTTTCTTT
CDR3aa: CATSRDVGGNTEAFF

d_gene: -
v_gene: TRBV7-8
j_gene: TRBJ2-5
abundance: few
CDR3nt: TGTGCTAGCAGGACGCAGGGTGGGGAGACCCAGTACTTC
CDR3aa: CASRTQGGETQYF

d_gene: TRBD1
v_gene: TRBV18
j_gene: TRBJ2-4
abundance: -
CDR3nt: TGTGCCAGCCACACCGGGACAGGGCACCGCATTCAGTACTTC
CDR3aa: CASHTGTGHRIQYF

d_gene: TRBD2
v_gene: TRBV7-6
j_gene: TRBJ2-3
abundance: few
CDR3nt: TGTGCCAGCAGCTTAGTTTCTCCTAGCGGGAGTGTTGCAGATACGCAGTATTTT
CDR3aa: CASSLVSPSGSVADTQYF

d_gene: -
v_gene: TRBV20-1
j_gene: TRBJ2-1
abundance: few
CDR3nt: TGCAGTGCTAGAGATCGGCTAGCGCCCTACAATGAGCAGTTCTTC
CDR3aa: CSARDRLAPYNEQFF

d_gene: -
v_gene: TRBV30
j_gene: TRBJ2-7
abundance: -
CDR3nt: TGTGCCTGGATGTCAGGAATCCCTACCCCTAGCTACGAGCAGTACTTC
CDR3aa: CAWMSGIPTPSYEQYF

d_gene: TRBD2
v_gene: TRBV10-2
j_gene: TRBJ2-7
abundance: -
CDR3nt: TGCGCCAGCAGTGACGGCGGGAGCGAGTACGAGCAGTACTTC
CDR3aa: CASSDGGSEYEQYF

d_gene: -
v_gene: TRBV4-3
j_gene: TRBJ2-1
abundance: -
CDR3nt: TGCGCCAGCAGCCAAACTAGGGATGAGCAGTTCTTC
CDR3aa: CASSQTRDEQFF

d_gene: TRBD1
v_gene: TRBV5-1
j_gene: TRBJ2-1
abundance: -
CDR3nt: TGCGCCAGCAGCACCCCCCAGGGGGATGAGCAGTTCTTC
CDR3aa: CASSTPQGDEQFF

d_gene: -
v_gene: TRBV10-3
j_gene: TRBJ2-1
abundance: -
CDR3nt: TGTGCCATCAGCCCGGGAAGTCGCCATGAGCAGTTCTTC
CDR3aa: CAISPGSRHEQFF

d_gene: -
v_gene: TRBV7-3
j_gene: TRBJ2-5
abundance: -
CDR3nt: TGTGCCAGCAGCCCCAACAGGAGGTCGGAGACCCAGTACTTC
CDR3aa: CASSPNRRSETQYF

d_gene: -
v_gene: TRBV5-1
j_gene: TRBJ1-5
abundance: -
CDR3nt: TGCGCCAGCAGCGAAATCCCGGGCAATCAGCCCCAGCATTTT
CDR3aa: CASSEIPGNQPQHF

d_gene: TRBD2
v_gene: TRBV18
j_gene: TRBJ2-7
abundance: -
CDR3nt: TGTGCCAGCTCACCATCATCTAGCGGGAGGGACACCCAGTACTTC
CDR3aa: CASSPSSSGRDTQYF

d_gene: -
v_gene: TRBV4-1
j_gene: TRBJ1-2
abundance: few
CDR3nt: TGCGCCAGCAGCCAAGCAATCCGCGCCCTTCACTATGGCTACACCTTC
CDR3aa: CASSQAIRALHYGYTF

d_gene: -
v_gene: TRBV20-1
j_gene: TRBJ1-5
abundance: -
CDR3nt: TGCAGTGCCACGACCGGGAATTCGGCTCAGCCCCAGCATTTT
CDR3aa: CSATTGNSAQPQHF

d_gene: -
v_gene: TRBV10-3
j_gene: TRBJ2-7
abundance: few
CDR3nt: TGTGCCATCAGGGCGGGAGAAGGGGGCCTCGAGCAGTACTTC
CDR3aa: CAIRAGEGGLEQYF

d_gene: TRBD2
v_gene: TRBV7-2
j_gene: TRBJ2-1
abundance: -
CDR3nt: TGTGCCAGCAGCTTATCGGCTAGCGGGATCTATGAGCAGTTCTTC
CDR3aa: CASSLSASGIYEQFF

d_gene: -
v_gene: TRBV20-1
j_gene: TRBJ2-5
abundance: -
CDR3nt: TGCAGTGCTACGCAGGGGGGAGAGACCCAGTACTTC
CDR3aa: CSATQGGETQYF

d_gene: -
v_gene: TRBV7-2
j_gene: TRBJ1-1
abundance: -
CDR3nt: TGTGCCAGCAGCACTCAGGAGAACACTGAAGCTTTCTTT
CDR3aa: CASSTQENTEAFF

d_gene: -
v_gene: TRBV4-1
j_gene: TRBJ1-4
abundance: -
CDR3nt: TGCGCCAGCAGCCAAGTGGGAGCTCGTAATGAAAAACTGTTTTTT
CDR3aa: CASSQVGARNEKLFF

d_gene: TRBD2
v_gene: TRBV29-1
j_gene: TRBJ2-1
abundance: -
CDR3nt: TGCAGCACCCGACTAGCGGGAGGGCCGGGCAATGAGCAGTTCTTC
CDR3aa: CSTRLAGGPGNEQFF

d_gene: TRBD2
v_gene: TRBV10-3
j_gene: TRBJ2-1
abundance: -
CDR3nt: TGTGCCATCAGTGAGTCGGATCTAGCGGGAGGTAGCAATGAGCAGTTCTTC
CDR3aa: CAISESDLAGGSNEQFF

d_gene: TRBD2
v_gene: TRBV5-1
j_gene: TRBJ2-5
abundance: few
CDR3nt: TGCGCCAGCAGCTTACAAGTTAACCGGGACTATTACCAAGAGACCCAGTACTTC
CDR3aa: CASSLQVNRDYYQETQYF

d_gene: TRBD2
v_gene: TRBV6-5
j_gene: TRBJ2-3
abundance: few
CDR3nt: TGTGCCAGCAGTCGTCCCGCTAGCGGCTACACAGATACGCAGTATTTT
CDR3aa: CASSRPASGYTDTQYF

d_gene: -
v_gene: TRBV27
j_gene: TRBJ1-2
abundance: -
CDR3nt: TGTGCCAGCAGTTTTACAGGGAACTTATATGGCTACACCTTC
CDR3aa: CASSFTGNLYGYTF

d_gene: TRBD1
v_gene: TRBV7-8
j_gene: TRBJ1-5
abundance: few
CDR3nt: TGTGCCAGCAGCCGGGACAGGTGGGGAACTCAGCCCCAGCATTTT
CDR3aa: CASSRDRWGTQPQHF

d_gene: -
v_gene: TRBV7-2
j_gene: TRBJ1-4
abundance: -
CDR3nt: TGTGCCAGCAGCCATAACACTCAAAATGAAAAACTGTTTTTT
CDR3aa: CASSHNTQNEKLFF

d_gene: -
v_gene: TRBV7-2
j_gene: TRBJ2-3
abundance: -
CDR3nt: TGTGCCAGCAGCCGTTCTCTCGAACATACGCAGTATTTT
CDR3aa: CASSRSLEHTQYF

d_gene: -
v_gene: TRBV12-3/TRBV12-4
j_gene: TRBJ2-7
abundance: -
CDR3nt: TGTGCCAGCAGTTTAAAAGGTGGGGTTACTTACGAGCAGTACTTC
CDR3aa: CASSLKGGVTYEQYF

d_gene: -
v_gene: TRBV20-1
j_gene: TRBJ2-1
abundance: -
CDR3nt: TGCAGTGCTACCCCCTTGGTTTCCGGCTATCATGAGCAGTTCTTC
CDR3aa: CSATPLVSGYHEQFF

d_gene: -
v_gene: TRBV7-3
j_gene: TRBJ1-4
abundance: -
CDR3nt: TGTGCCAGCAGCTTCCCGACAGCTAATGAAAAACTGTTTTTT
CDR3aa: CASSFPTANEKLFF

d_gene: TRBD2
v_gene: TRBV9
j_gene: TRBJ2-7
abundance: -
CDR3nt: TGTGCCAGCAGCGTAGGGGCGGGAGTTTACAACGAGCAGTACTTC
CDR3aa: CASSVGAGVYNEQYF

d_gene: -
v_gene: TRBV15
j_gene: TRBJ1-6
abundance: -
CDR3nt: TGTGCCACCAGCAGAGAACGGACGGTCTATAATTCACCCCTCCACTTT
CDR3aa: CATSRERTVYNSPLHF

d_gene: TRBD1
v_gene: TRBV25-1
j_gene: TRBJ1-1
abundance: -
CDR3nt: TGTGCCAGCAGTCGTGGACAGGTTACGGCCCTCAACACTGAAGCTTTCTTT
CDR3aa: CASSRGQVTALNTEAFF

d_gene: -
v_gene: TRBV29-1
j_gene: TRBJ2-7
abundance: few
CDR3nt: TGCAGCGTTGAAGGATCAGAAACCTACGAGCAGTACTTC
CDR3aa: CSVEGSETYEQYF

d_gene: TRBD1
v_gene: TRBV7-9
j_gene: TRBJ2-5
abundance: -
CDR3nt: TGTGCCAGCAGACTCCTCCCGACAGGGAGCAAGGAGACCCAGTACTTC
CDR3aa: CASRLLPTGSKETQYF

d_gene: -
v_gene: TRBV7-4
j_gene: TRBJ2-5
abundance: -
CDR3nt: TGTGCCAGCAGACCCAGGGCGCGGCGAGAGACCCAGTACTTC
CDR3aa: CASRPRARRETQYF

d_gene: -
v_gene: TRBV4-2
j_gene: TRBJ1-5
abundance: -
CDR3nt: TGTGCCAGCAGCCAAGAGGGGAGCCAGATTCGGGGCTCTTCTTATCAGCCCCAGCATTTT
CDR3aa: CASSQEGSQIRGSSYQPQHF

d_gene: -
v_gene: TRBV20-1
j_gene: TRBJ1-1
abundance: -
CDR3nt: TGCAGTGCTAGGAGGACAGCCGGAGGTGAAGCTTTCTTT
CDR3aa: CSARRTAGGEAFF

d_gene: -
v_gene: TRBV4-2
j_gene: TRBJ1-5
abundance: -
CDR3nt: TGTGCCGGCAGGTACGGGACCGACGGCAATCAGCCCCAGCATTTT
CDR3aa: CAGRYGTDGNQPQHF

d_gene: -
v_gene: TRBV2
j_gene: TRBJ1-5
abundance: -
CDR3nt: TGTGCCAGCAGGGCGAACGGAGCATATCAGCCCCAGCATTTT
CDR3aa: CASRANGAYQPQHF

d_gene: -
v_gene: TRBV27
j_gene: TRBJ1-2
abundance: once
CDR3nt: TGTGCCAGCAGGGCGTCAGGTTTGGGTGGCTACACCTTC
CDR3aa: CASRASGLGGYTF

d_gene: -
v_gene: TRBV4-1
j_gene: TRBJ2-1
abundance: -
CDR3nt: TGCGCCAGCAGCGGAGTAGCGGAGTACAATGAGCAGTTCTTC
CDR3aa: CASSGVAEYNEQFF